The T cell receptor beta chain described here comes from a study of blood T cell repertoires in COVID-19. There are 13 residues in the CDR3. CDR1 and CDR2 (germline): MNHEY, SVGAGI. The V end was cut by 2 bases, the J end by 6 bases, with 11 bases between. TCRdb's table, derived via immunoSEQ multiplex PCR, lists solely in-frame clones and lacks some. The sample carries 100,000 or so clones, just over 85% recorded once. The sample consisted of PBMCs or T cells enriched from blood (not recorded which). This chain joins TRBV6-5 and TRBJ2-7; D gene ambiguous. This receptor was taken from a woman in her 50s who had recovered from COVID-19. The CDR3 DNA reads TGTGCCAGCAGTTACGTAAGGTCAGGCGAGCAGTACTTC. Translation gives CASSYVRSGEQYF.